A single sample gave rise to the 22 T cell receptor beta chains below, sequenced in a study of T-cell memory formation after mild COVID-19. MiXCR, applied by TCRdb to the 5' RACE reads, yields one record per CDR3 protein. Altogether about 260,000 distinct CDR3 sequences are present, 16% being singletons, with the ten largest covering roughly a fifth. Sample: PBMCs or a T cell subset sorted from them (not recorded which). The source of these receptors is a man between 18 and 29 years old who had mild COVID-19 (a few samples of this study predate the infection). Cell type and time point are not known.

This clonotype has just a few counts. The rearrangement joins TRBV4-3 to TRBJ1-6; D is unresolved. The CDR3 runs 16 residues. V shed 2 bases and J shed 0 bases, with 8 bases lying between them. CDR1 LGHNA and CDR2 YSLEER come from the germline V gene. The CDR3 spells CASSQREDSYNSPLHF. CDR3 nucleotides: TGCGCCAGCAGCCAAAGAGAAGACTCCTATAATTCACCCCTCCACTTT.

The chain links TRBV6-6 to TRBJ2-1; no firm D call. The CDR3 runs 14 residues. The V gene lost 4 bases and the J gene lost 5 bases, with 12 bases spanning the gap. The V gene's germline CDR1 is MNHNY and CDR2 SVGAGI (reference sequence). This CDR3 reads CASSWTLRDNEQFF. The CDR3 nucleotides read TGTGCCAGCAGTTGGACCCTTCGGGACAATGAGCAGTTCTTC.

The chain joins TRBV5-6 to TRBJ1-2, with TRBD1 matching 8 bases. Germline V gives CDR1 SGHDT, CDR2 YYEEEE. This CDR3 spans 13 amino acids. With V trimmed by 3 bases and J by 5 bases, 3 bases remained unmatched. This CDR3 reads CASSSDRAYGYTF. The CDR3 bases are TGTGCCAGCAGCTCGGACAGGGCTTATGGCTACACCTTC. Full variable domain (remainder filled in from reference TRBV5-6 and TRBJ1-2): DAGVTQSPTHLIKTRGQQVTLRCSPKSGHDTVSWYQQALGQGPQFIFQYYEEEERQRGNFPDRFSGHQFPNYSSELNVNALLLGDSALYLCASSSDRAYGYTFGSGTRLTVV.

This clonotype was detected only a few times. V gene TRBV7-2 combines with J gene TRBJ2-5; unclear D gene. Trimming stripped 2 bases from V and 0 bases from J, with 7 bases between. The CDR3 has 14 amino acids. The germline CDR1 and CDR2 sequences are SGHTA and FQGNSA. The CDR3, as DNA: TGTGCCAGCAGCTTAAATCGCAACCAAGAGACCCAGTACTTC. Amino acid sequence: CASSLNRNQETQYF.

This clonotype is medium-sized (0.01 to 0.1%) in the sample. V and J are TRBV9 and TRBJ2-1; D is unclear. Germline CDR1 reads SGDLS; CDR2 reads YYNGEE. V dropped 3 bases and J dropped 10 bases, with 11 bases sitting between them. The CDR3 has 12 amino acids. The CDR3 protein is CASSGMTSEQFF. The CDR3 coding sequence is TGTGCCAGCAGCGGGATGACTTCCGAGCAGTTCTTC.

In this sample, this clonotype turned up a few times. The gene calls are TRBV10-3 and TRBJ2-7; 7 bases map to TRBD1. CDR3 size: 15 residues. The V segment lost 10 bases and the J segment 5 bases; nucleotides outside the gene matches: 17. CDR1 is ENHRY and CDR2 is SYGVKD in the germline V gene. The CDR3 loop is CATEAGGTGDHEQYV. The DNA for the CDR3 is TGTGCCACCGAGGCAGGTGGAACAGGGGACCACGAGCAGTACGTC.

This clonotype was seen ten or more times. The CDR3 DNA follows: TGCGCCAGCAGCTTGGAATTTGGCGAAGCTTTCTTT. Translated: CASSLEFGEAFF. This rearrangement joins TRBV5-1 to TRBJ1-1; no clear D gene. The CDR3 length is 12 residues. V was cut by 0 bases and J by 8 bases, with 8 bases left in between. In germline, CDR1 is SGHRS, CDR2 YFSETQ.

V and J are TRBV5-1 and TRBJ2-2, with D possibly being TRBD1 or TRBD2 (6 bases each). The CDR3 is 15 residues long. Per the germline V gene, CDR1 is SGHRS and CDR2 is YFSETQ. Trimming took 0 bases from V and 4 from J, leaving 10 bases between them. Here the CDR3 DNA reads TGCGCCAGCAGCTTGGTACAGGGAGGCACCGGGGAGCTGTTTTTT. It yields the protein CASSLVQGGTGELFF.

This clonotype has a handful of counts. The chain couples TRBV29-1 to TRBJ2-7, with D unclear. The CDR3 sequence is 13 residues long. Germline V gives CDR1 SQVTM, CDR2 ANQGSEA. V lost 4 bases and J 1 base, leaving 11 bases between the germline ends. The CDR3 loop reads CSVVDDRSYEQYF. The DNA of the CDR3 is TGCAGCGTTGTGGACGACCGTTCCTACGAGCAGTACTTC.

The rearrangement joins TRBV6-5 to TRBJ2-1; D is perhaps TRBD2 (6 bases). This CDR3 region has 12 residues. Deletions cut 8 bases from V and 8 bases from J, with 13 bases between. CDR1 is MNHEY and CDR2 is SVGAGI in the germline V gene. CDR3 DNA sequence: TGTGCCAGCTCCGGGGGATACCATGAGCAGTTCTTC. As protein: CASSGGYHEQFF.

The chain uses TRBV4-2 and TRBJ1-2; 7 bases match TRBD1. V was clipped by 1 base and J by 4 bases; unmatched bases: 6. CDR3 length equals 15 residues. Germline loops: CDR1 LGHNA, CDR2 YNFKEQ. Here the CDR3 reads CASSQGRGLGYGYTF. The CDR3 region has the DNA TGTGCCAGCAGCCAAGGGAGGGGGCTAGGCTATGGCTACACCTTC.

This clonotype was found a few times. V and J are TRBV7-9 and TRBJ2-5; TRBD2 agrees at 7 bases. With V trimmed by 5 bases and J by 3 bases, 6 bases remained unmatched. CDR3 length: 14 residues. CDR1 and CDR2 (germline): SEHNR, FQNEAQ (reference sequence). The CDR3 coding sequence is TGTGCCAGCAGCCGCCGGGGGGAAAAAGAGACCCAGTACTTC. This translates into CASSRRGEKETQYF. Supplemented by reference TRBV7-9 and TRBJ2-5, the full variable domain reads DTGVSQNPRHKITKRGQNVTFRCDPISEHNRLYWYRQTLGQGPEFLTYFQNEAQLEKSRLLSDRFSAERPKGSFSTLEIQRTEQGDSAMYLCASSRRGEKETQYFGPGTRLLVL.

This clonotype was counted only a few times. This sequence joins TRBV29-1 and TRBJ2-7; D could derive from TRBD1 or TRBD2 (5 bases each). Trimming shortened V by 4 bases and J by 0 bases, and 10 bases separated the two germline ends. CDR1 SQVTM and CDR2 ANQGSEA come from the germline V gene. The CDR3 is 13 residues long. The CDR3 DNA is TGCAGCGTTGGGGGGTCTTTCTCCTACGAGCAGTACTTC. It translates to CSVGGSFSYEQYF.

This clonotype turned up a few times. The chain employs TRBV6-2 or TRBV6-3 and TRBJ1-5; unclear D gene. V lost 4 bases to trimming and J lost 1 base, with 5 bases between them. This CDR3 has 13 amino acids. CDR1 is MNHEY and CDR2 is SVGEGT in the germline V gene. The CDR3 is CASSLPSNQPQHF. CDR3 nucleotides: TGTGCCAGCAGTTTGCCGAGCAATCAGCCCCAGCATTTT.

This clonotype was counted between two and nine times. This chain joins TRBV5-6 and TRBJ1-2; the D is unclear. The CDR3 extends over 11 amino acids. Looked up from germline, CDR1 is SGHDT and CDR2 is YYEEEE. Trimming stripped 4 bases from V and 7 bases from J, with 8 bases between. The CDR3 sequence is CASSTSFGYTF. The CDR3 DNA is TGTGCCAGCAGCACCAGCTTTGGCTACACCTTC.

The CDR3 sequence: CASSVNRYNEQFF. CDR3 nucleotide sequence: TGTGCCAGCAGCGTAAACAGGTACAATGAGCAGTTCTTC. The genes are TRBV9 and TRBJ2-1, with a tentative D call TRBD1 (5 bases). From germline, CDR1 is SGDLS and CDR2 YYNGEE. The ends were cut back, 1 base at V and 4 bases at J, with 6 bases in the middle. The CDR3 contains 13 residues. The variable domain in full, completed from reference TRBV9 and TRBJ2-1, reads DSGVTQTPKHLITATGQRVTLRCSPRSGDLSVYWYQQSLDQGLQFLIQYYNGEERAKGNILERFSAQQFPDLHSELNLSSLELGDSALYFCASSVNRYNEQFFGPGTRLTVL.

This clonotype has only a few counts. The chain is built from TRBV6-6 and TRBJ2-5; D is undetermined. V was clipped by 7 bases and J by 4 bases, with 10 bases between them. Per the germline V gene, CDR1 is MNHNY and CDR2 is SVGAGI (reference sequence). CDR3 length: 12 amino acids. CDR3 residues: CASTDVRETQYF. DNA for the CDR3: TGTGCCAGCACTGACGTCCGAGAGACCCAGTACTTC.

The rearrangement links TRBV20-1 to TRBJ2-2; perhaps TRBD1 as D (7 bases). Trimming removed 0 bases at V and 5 bases at J, with 13 bases between. Germline V gene lookup returns CDR1 DFQATT and CDR2 SNEGSKA (reference sequence). The CDR3 covers 15 residues. The CDR3 DNA follows: TGCAGTGCTAGAGATCGGCAGGGGGGAACCGGGGAGCTGTTTTTT. Amino acid sequence: CSARDRQGGTGELFF.

This clonotype has only a few counts. This rearrangement joins TRBV7-9 to TRBJ2-5; 7 bases are shared with TRBD1. This CDR3 is 16 amino acids long. The V gene end was trimmed by 0 bases and the J gene end by 3 bases; junction bases not matched to a gene: 7. Germline V lookup: CDR1 SEHNR, CDR2 FQNEAQ (reference sequence). CDR3 residues: CASSLALGQIKETQYF. The CDR3 bases are TGTGCCAGCAGCTTAGCCCTGGGACAGATTAAAGAGACCCAGTACTTC.

Details on this clonotype: The germline gene is not matched at one end of the junction; a read error may be the cause. The chain carries TRBV7-7 and TRBJ2-2; D unclear. Germline V gene sequence: CDR1 SSHAT, CDR2 FNYEAQ (reference sequence). The CDR3 extends over 13 amino acids. The CDR3 loop reads CASSPGWSGELFF. CDR3 in DNA: TGTGCTAGCAGCCCCGGCTGGTCCGGGGAGCTGTTTTTT.

This clonotype was recorded a few times. An end of the junction does not agree with germline; a read error may underlie this. V gene TRBV7-8 combines with J gene TRBJ1-2; the match to TRBD1 covers 8 bases. Looked up from germline, CDR1 is SGHVS and CDR2 is FQNEAQ. This CDR3 comprises 13 residues. In DNA form, the CDR3 reads TGTGCCAGCAGCACGGACAGGGCCAATGGCTATACCTTC. It specifies CASSTDRANGYTF.

Ten or more counts support this clonotype. J is TRBJ1-2 and V is TRBV5-1, with D uncertain. CDR3 length: 14 residues. The germline V gene encodes CDR1 SGHRS and CDR2 YFSETQ. Trimming left V 3 bases short and J 2 bases short, with 11 bases between. The CDR3 nucleotides are TGCGCCAGCAGCTCGAGCGTGGTCAACTATGGCTACACCTTC. This encodes CASSSSVVNYGYTF. The entire variable domain, with the rest obtained from reference TRBV5-1 and TRBJ1-2, is as follows: KAGVTQTPRYLIKTRGQQVTLSCSPISGHRSVSWYQQTPGQGLQFLFEYFSETQRNKGNFPGRFSGRQFSNSRSEMNVSTLELGDSALYLCASSSSVVNYGYTFGSGTRLTVV.